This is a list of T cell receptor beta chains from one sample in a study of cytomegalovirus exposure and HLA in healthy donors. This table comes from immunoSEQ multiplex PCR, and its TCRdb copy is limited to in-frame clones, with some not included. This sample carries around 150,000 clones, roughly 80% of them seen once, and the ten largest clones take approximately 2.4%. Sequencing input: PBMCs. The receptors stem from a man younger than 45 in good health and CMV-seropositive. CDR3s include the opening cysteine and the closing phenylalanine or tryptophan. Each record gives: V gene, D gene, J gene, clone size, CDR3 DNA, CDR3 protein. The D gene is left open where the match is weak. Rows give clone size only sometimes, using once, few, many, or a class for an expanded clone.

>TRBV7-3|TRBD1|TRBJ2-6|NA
TGTGCCAGCAGCTTGTACAGGGGACCTGGGGCCAACGTCCTGACTTTC
CASSLYRGPGANVLTF
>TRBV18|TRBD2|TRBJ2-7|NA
TGTGCCAGCTCACCCGGGGAGGGAGCTGTCTACGAGCAGTACTTC
CASSPGEGAVYEQYF
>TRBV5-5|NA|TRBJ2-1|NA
TGTGCCAGCAGCTTGGAGTGGCAGGGGACTGAGCAGTTCTTC
CASSLEWQGTEQFF
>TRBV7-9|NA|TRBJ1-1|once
TGTGCCAGCAGCTTGCCCACAGGGATCCGAACTGAAGCTTTCTTT
CASSLPTGIRTEAFF
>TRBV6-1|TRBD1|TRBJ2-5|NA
TGTGCCAGCAGTGCATGGACAGGGGGCCAAGAGACCCAGTACTTC
CASSAWTGGQETQYF
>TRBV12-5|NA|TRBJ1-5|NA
TGTGCTAGTGGTTTGGTACTGGGCCGGGATGGTCAGCCCCAGCATTTT
CASGLVLGRDGQPQHF
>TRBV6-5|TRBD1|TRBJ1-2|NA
TGTGCCAGCAGTACAGGGGTAGCTAACTATGGCTACACCTTC
CASSTGVANYGYTF
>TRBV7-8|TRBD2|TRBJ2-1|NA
TGTGCCAGCAGCCAGACTAGCGGGGGCTACAATGAGCAGTTCTTC
CASSQTSGGYNEQFF
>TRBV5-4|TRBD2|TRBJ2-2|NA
TGTGCCAGCAGCACGCCGGGACTACAAACCGGGGAGCTGTTTTTT
CASSTPGLQTGELFF
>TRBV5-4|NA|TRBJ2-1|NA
TGTGCCAGCAGGGGCGGGCAACTATATGAGCAGTTCTTC
CASRGGQLYEQFF
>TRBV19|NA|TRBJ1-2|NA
TGTGCCAGTAGTATAACAATAGGGGGGGCTGATGGCTACACCTTC
CASSITIGGADGYTF
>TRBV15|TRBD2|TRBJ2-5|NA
TGTGCCACCAGCAGAGAGGTAGCGGGGGGGCAAGAGACCCAGTACTTC
CATSREVAGGQETQYF
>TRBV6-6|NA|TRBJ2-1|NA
TGTGCCAGCAGTTATAGCCCTAGCATCTACAATGAGCAGTTCTTC
CASSYSPSIYNEQFF
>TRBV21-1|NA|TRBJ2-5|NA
TGTGCCAGCCGCCCACAGGGAAAAGAGACCCAGTACTTC
CASRPQGKETQYF
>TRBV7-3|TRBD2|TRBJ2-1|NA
TGTGCCAGCAGCTTCCTGACTAGCGGGGGGAAGAATGAGCAGTTCTTC
CASSFLTSGGKNEQFF
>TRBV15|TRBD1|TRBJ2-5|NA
TGTGCCACCAGCAGAGATAGAGTGGGACAGGGTAGAGAGACCCAGTACTTC
CATSRDRVGQGRETQYF
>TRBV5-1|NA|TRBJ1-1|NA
TGCGCCAGCACCTCCGAAAGCCGAACTCTTATGAACACTGAAGCTTTCTTT
CASTSESRTLMNTEAFF
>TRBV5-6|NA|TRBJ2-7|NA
TGTGCCAGCAGCTTGGCCGGAGGATGGGAGCAGTACTTC
CASSLAGGWEQYF
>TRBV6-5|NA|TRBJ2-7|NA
TGTGCCAGCAGTTACTCCGACAGGACGAGCTCCTACGAGCAGTACTTC
CASSYSDRTSSYEQYF
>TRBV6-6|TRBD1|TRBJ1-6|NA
TGTGCCAGCAGCCGCGGGACAGCAGAACCCCTCCACTTT
CASSRGTAEPLHF
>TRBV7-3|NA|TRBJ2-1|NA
TGTGCCAGCAGCGTAGCGGAGAACTCCTACAATGAGCAGTTCTTC
CASSVAENSYNEQFF
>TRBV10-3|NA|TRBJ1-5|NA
TGTGCCATCAGTGAGGGCGAGGGCAATCAGCCCCAGCATTTT
CAISEGEGNQPQHF
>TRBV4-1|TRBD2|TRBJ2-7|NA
TGCGCCAGCAGCCTGTTAGCGGGGGCCTCCTACGAGCAGTACTTC
CASSLLAGASYEQYF
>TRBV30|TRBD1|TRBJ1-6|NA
TGTGCCTGGAGTGGTACAGGGGACGGGTCACCCCTCCACTTT
CAWSGTGDGSPLHF
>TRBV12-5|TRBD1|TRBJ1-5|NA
TGTGCTAGTGGTTTCTTTCCGGGGACAGGGAATCAGCCCCAGCATTTT
CASGFFPGTGNQPQHF
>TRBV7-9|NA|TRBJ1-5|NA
TGTGCCAGCAGCCTCGGGGAGGGCCCTTGGCAGCCCCAGCATTTT
CASSLGEGPWQPQHF
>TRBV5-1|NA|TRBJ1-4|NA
TGCGCCAGCAGCTTCGGTCAGGGCTTCGAAAAACTGTTTTTT
CASSFGQGFEKLFF
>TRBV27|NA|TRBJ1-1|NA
TGTGCCAGCAGTTTATATGAGGGCAGGATGGCTGAAGCTTTCTTT
CASSLYEGRMAEAFF
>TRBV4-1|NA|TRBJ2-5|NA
TGCGCCAGCAGCCATCAGATCGGGGGACAAGAGACCCAGTACTTC
CASSHQIGGQETQYF
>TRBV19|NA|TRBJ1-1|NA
TGTGCCAGTAGGGCAGTGAAGATGAACACTGAAGCTTTCTTT
CASRAVKMNTEAFF
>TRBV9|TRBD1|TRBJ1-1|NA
TGTGCCAGCAGCGCGACAGGGGGAAACACTGAAGCTTTCTTT
CASSATGGNTEAFF
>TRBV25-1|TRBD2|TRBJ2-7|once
TGTGCCAGCAGTAAAGCGGGGGGGGAATACGAGCAGTACTTC
CASSKAGGEYEQYF
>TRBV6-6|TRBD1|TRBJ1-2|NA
TGTGCCAGTACAGGGGGGCCATTATATGGCTACACCTTC
CASTGGPLYGYTF